In its sample, the clone carrying this T cell receptor (beta chain) was seen a few times. Antigen: not known. This sample stems from a study of T cell responses to AZD1222 COVID-19 vaccine. Deletions cut 4 bases from V and 0 bases from J, with 9 bases between. The CDR3 covers 14 residues. The germline gives CDR1 SGHRS, CDR2 YFSETQ. Measured with immunoSEQ multiplex PCR; TCRdb has only the in-frame clones, and not every one. The sample carries 110,000 to 150,000 clones, 88% recorded once. Whole-study results and caveats: The study sampled repertoires only after the peak T cell response.

V gene TRBV5-1 combines with J gene TRBJ2-3, with a weak D call TRBD2 (5 bases). The sequence came from an adult who received the AZD1222 COVID-19 vaccine. Sequencing used peripheral blood, obtained 28 days after the second AZD1222 dose. The CDR3 nucleotides are TGCGCCAGCAGCCTTAGCGCAAGCACAGATACGCAGTATTTT. As protein: CASSLSASTDTQYF. The whole variable domain, filled in from reference TRBV5-1 and TRBJ2-3, reads KAGVTQTPRYLIKTRGQQVTLSCSPISGHRSVSWYQQTPGQGLQFLFEYFSETQRNKGNFPGRFSGRQFSNSRSEMNVSTLELGDSALYLCASSLSASTDTQYFGPGTRLTVL.